Listed here are 5 T cell receptor beta chains from one sample, sequenced in a study of T cell changes during pregnancy in multiple sclerosis. Data came from immunoSEQ multiplex PCR; TCRdb stores just in-frame clones and leaves some out. The table lists under 40,000 clones, approximately 90% of them singletons. Here the sequenced sample was CD8+ T cells from peripheral blood mononuclear cells, taken in the first trimester of pregnancy. All receptors come from a female donor with multiple sclerosis, enrolled in a pregnancy study.

This clone showed up just a few times. The rearrangement joins TRBV5-1 to TRBJ2-7; D may be TRBD2 (6 bases). CDR3 size: 14 residues. CDR1 is SGHRS, CDR2 YFSETQ, per germline. V was pared by 1 base and J by 3 bases, with 11 bases between. The CDR3 bases are TGCGCCAGCAGCTTGTATGGGGGAGGCTACGAGCAGTACTTC. Residues: CASSLYGGGYEQYF.

V is TRBV19 and J is TRBJ1-5; 10 nucleotides align to TRBD1. Germline V gene data show CDR1 as LNHDA and CDR2 as SQIVND (reference sequence). The CDR3 has 15 residues. The V and J ends lost 5 bases and 6 bases, in that order; junction bases with no gene match: 7. The CDR3 is CASSSGTGVFQPQHF. CDR3 nucleotides: TGTGCCAGTAGTTCCGGGACAGGGGTGTTTCAGCCCCAGCATTTT.

The J gene is TRBJ2-1, the V gene TRBV28, with D possibly TRBD1 on 6 matching bases. Germline assignment: CDR1 MDHEN and CDR2 SYDVKM. The V end lost 2 bases, the J end lost 5 bases, and 10 bases lay between the germline ends. This CDR3 has 14 amino acids. CDR3 sequence reads: CASSLVGGHNEQFF. Here the CDR3 DNA reads TGTGCCAGCAGTTTAGTAGGGGGACACAATGAGCAGTTCTTC.

The DNA for the CDR3 is TGTGCCAGCAGCGCCAGGGGTACCGGGGAGCTGTTTTTT. Its translation is CASSARGTGELFF. The V gene is TRBV7-9, the J gene TRBJ2-2, with TRBD1 as a possible D gene (6 bases). CDR1 and CDR2 from the germline V gene are SEHNR and FQNEAQ (reference sequence). Trimming removed 5 bases at V and 5 bases at J, with 9 bases between. This CDR3 is 13 amino acids long.

This clone was seen only once. The chain links TRBV6-1 to TRBJ1-2; D remains ambiguous. V was trimmed by 2 bases and J by 2 bases, leaving 6 bases between them. Germline CDR1 reads MNHNS; CDR2 reads SASEGT. The CDR3 is made up of 13 amino acids. The DNA of the CDR3 is TGTGCCAGCAGTGAATTGGAGAACTATGGCTACACCTTC. Residues: CASSELENYGYTF.